This T cell receptor beta chain was retrieved from a study of CD8+ T cells in alopecia areata. Findings of the study overall: Sequencing of scalp tissue also captures the resident alphabeta T cells of normal skin.

Following extraction, RNA underwent reverse transcription to cDNA, which served as the sequencing template. The method was immunoSEQ multiplex PCR; TCRdb's version includes in-frame clones alone and lacks a portion of them. The sample has some 120,000 clones, around 50% seen once. Concerning this clone itself: Its antigen remains unidentified.

This CDR3 has 14 residues. The germline V gene has CDR1 SGHRS and CDR2 YFSETQ. V lost 4 bases to trimming and J lost 5 bases; unmatched junction nucleotides: 6. The specimen sequenced was NKG2D-low CD8+ T cells sorted from blood. The chain carries TRBV5-1 and TRBJ2-1; 7 bases align to TRBD2. This clonotype originated in a human donor with alopecia areata. The CDR3 loop is CASSLGLVNNEQFF. The CDR3 DNA sequence: TGCGCCAGCAGCCTTGGACTAGTGAACAATGAGCAGTTCTTC. Using reference TRBV5-1 and TRBJ2-1 for the parts outside the CDR3, the full variable domain is KAGVTQTPRYLIKTRGQQVTLSCSPISGHRSVSWYQQTPGQGLQFLFEYFSETQRNKGNFPGRFSGRQFSNSRSEMNVSTLELGDSALYLCASSLGLVNNEQFFGPGTRLTVL.